This TCR beta chain was identified during a study of blood T cell repertoires in COVID-19. The wider study: Samples came from the United States, Italy and Spain, spanning acute and convalescent COVID-19. Sources were T cells, B-cell-depleted T cells, or PBMCs; the material itself was cDNA or gDNA.

This CDR3 has 14 residues. Germline V gene data show CDR1 as MNHEY and CDR2 as SVGAGI. The V end lost 6 bases, the J end lost 9 bases, and 15 bases lay between the germline ends. Patients from Seattle were sampled longitudinally, starting during active infection. Here immunoSEQ multiplex PCR was the method, and the copy in TCRdb shows in-frame clones only, minus some. The sample has about 180,000 clones; roughly 84% are singletons. The gene calls are TRBV6-5 and TRBJ1-6, with D perhaps matching TRBD1 (6 bases). The sequence was collected from a person aged 70 to 85 with COVID-19, enrolled during active disease. Sample: peripheral blood. The DNA for the CDR3 is TGTGCCAGCAGCCGGATACAGGGCGGTTCACCCCTCCACTTT. It is translated as CASSRIQGGSPLHF.